The 8 T cell receptor beta chains below all came from one sample that was sequenced in a study of OX40 agonist ivuxolimab in advanced cancers. Preparation of the library involved the immunoSEQ multiplex PCR assay. TCRdb provides this immuneACCESS table in a form limited to in-frame rearrangements. Some clones are lacking; in checked studies, under half of them reflect an unresolved V gene, and why the rest are absent is not known. A total of about 13,000 clones appear in this sample, around 80% of them only once. Over 30% of the sample rests with the top ten. The sequenced sample was CD4+ or CD8+ T cells sorted from blood, obtained in a trial of the OX40 agonist ivuxolimab. The receptors here all came from an adult with an advanced solid tumor such as melanoma, head and neck, liver or kidney cancer.

This clone was recorded once. The chain joins TRBV4-2 to TRBJ2-3; 13 nucleotides line up with TRBD2. Germline assignment: CDR1 LGHNA and CDR2 YNFKEQ. J gave up 4 bases and V 0 bases, and 7 bases lay outside the gene matches. This CDR3 is built from 18 residues. CDR3 region: CASSQDLLAGGHADTQYF. The CDR3 DNA is TGTGCCAGCAGCCAAGATTTACTAGCGGGGGGGCATGCAGATACGCAGTATTTT.

This chain links TRBV5-1 with TRBJ2-1, with D hard to call. V shed 6 bases and J shed 8 bases, with 18 bases lying between them. The CDR3 sequence is 14 residues long. Per the germline V gene, CDR1 is SGHRS and CDR2 is YFSETQ. The CDR3 DNA is TGCGCCAGCAAGGTGACCAGGTTGCGCCATGAGCAGTTCTTC. Translating it yields CASKVTRLRHEQFF.

J is TRBJ1-6 and V is TRBV9; TRBD1 might be the D (5 bases). The V gene lost 3 bases and the J gene lost 3 bases, with 7 bases spanning the gap. Per germline, CDR1 SGDLS and CDR2 YYNGEE. CDR3 size: 14 residues. CDR3 sequence (DNA): TGTGCCAGCAGCGCGGGGGGCTATAATTCACCCCTCCACTTT. Translating it yields CASSAGGYNSPLHF.

This clone qualifies as medium-sized. The CDR3 nucleotides read TGTGCCAGCAGCCAAGGGACAGGGTGGGCGTACGAGCAGTACTTC. Translation: CASSQGTGWAYEQYF. V gene TRBV14 combines with J gene TRBJ2-7; 8 nucleotides align to TRBD1. The V gene end was trimmed by 1 base and the J gene end by 4 bases; junction bases not matched to a gene: 6. Per the germline V gene, CDR1 is SGHDN and CDR2 is FVKESK. The CDR3 is 15 amino acids.

The J gene is TRBJ1-1, the V gene TRBV7-2, with a possible D match to TRBD1 (5 bases). The CDR3 runs 12 residues. Germline CDR1 reads SGHTA; CDR2 reads FQGNSA. V was clipped by 5 bases and J by 7 bases, with 11 bases between them. The CDR3 loop reads CASSLVGLEAFF. The CDR3 region has the DNA TGTGCCAGCAGCCTAGTGGGGCTTGAAGCTTTCTTT.

J is TRBJ1-2 and V is TRBV4-2; TRBD1 might be the D (6 bases). Germline V gene lookup returns CDR1 LGHNA and CDR2 YNFKEQ. The CDR3 contains 17 residues. Between the trimmed V and J ends, which lost 1 base and 5 bases, there was a span of 20 bases. CDR3 amino acids: CASSQVENREGVYGYTF. CDR3 bases: TGTGCCAGCAGCCAAGTTGAGAACAGGGAAGGCGTTTATGGCTACACCTTC.

The chain is built from TRBV10-3 and TRBJ2-3; TRBD1 might be the D (6 bases). The CDR3 sequence is 15 residues long. The germline V gene has CDR1 ENHRY and CDR2 SYGVKD. Trimming removed 4 bases at V and 0 bases at J, with 11 bases between. Written as DNA, the CDR3 is TGTGCCATCAGTGGCAGGGGAACTAGCACAGATACGCAGTATTTT. It specifies CAISGRGTSTDTQYF.

The CDR3 bases are TGTGCCAGCAGTCTCACTAGTCCCGGTGAGCAGTTCTTC. Its protein is CASSLTSPGEQFF. The rearrangement links TRBV28 to TRBJ2-1; tentatively, D is TRBD2 (5 bases). From germline, CDR1 is MDHEN and CDR2 SYDVKM. This CDR3 contains 13 residues. V lost 5 bases to trimming and J lost 9 bases, with 14 bases between them.